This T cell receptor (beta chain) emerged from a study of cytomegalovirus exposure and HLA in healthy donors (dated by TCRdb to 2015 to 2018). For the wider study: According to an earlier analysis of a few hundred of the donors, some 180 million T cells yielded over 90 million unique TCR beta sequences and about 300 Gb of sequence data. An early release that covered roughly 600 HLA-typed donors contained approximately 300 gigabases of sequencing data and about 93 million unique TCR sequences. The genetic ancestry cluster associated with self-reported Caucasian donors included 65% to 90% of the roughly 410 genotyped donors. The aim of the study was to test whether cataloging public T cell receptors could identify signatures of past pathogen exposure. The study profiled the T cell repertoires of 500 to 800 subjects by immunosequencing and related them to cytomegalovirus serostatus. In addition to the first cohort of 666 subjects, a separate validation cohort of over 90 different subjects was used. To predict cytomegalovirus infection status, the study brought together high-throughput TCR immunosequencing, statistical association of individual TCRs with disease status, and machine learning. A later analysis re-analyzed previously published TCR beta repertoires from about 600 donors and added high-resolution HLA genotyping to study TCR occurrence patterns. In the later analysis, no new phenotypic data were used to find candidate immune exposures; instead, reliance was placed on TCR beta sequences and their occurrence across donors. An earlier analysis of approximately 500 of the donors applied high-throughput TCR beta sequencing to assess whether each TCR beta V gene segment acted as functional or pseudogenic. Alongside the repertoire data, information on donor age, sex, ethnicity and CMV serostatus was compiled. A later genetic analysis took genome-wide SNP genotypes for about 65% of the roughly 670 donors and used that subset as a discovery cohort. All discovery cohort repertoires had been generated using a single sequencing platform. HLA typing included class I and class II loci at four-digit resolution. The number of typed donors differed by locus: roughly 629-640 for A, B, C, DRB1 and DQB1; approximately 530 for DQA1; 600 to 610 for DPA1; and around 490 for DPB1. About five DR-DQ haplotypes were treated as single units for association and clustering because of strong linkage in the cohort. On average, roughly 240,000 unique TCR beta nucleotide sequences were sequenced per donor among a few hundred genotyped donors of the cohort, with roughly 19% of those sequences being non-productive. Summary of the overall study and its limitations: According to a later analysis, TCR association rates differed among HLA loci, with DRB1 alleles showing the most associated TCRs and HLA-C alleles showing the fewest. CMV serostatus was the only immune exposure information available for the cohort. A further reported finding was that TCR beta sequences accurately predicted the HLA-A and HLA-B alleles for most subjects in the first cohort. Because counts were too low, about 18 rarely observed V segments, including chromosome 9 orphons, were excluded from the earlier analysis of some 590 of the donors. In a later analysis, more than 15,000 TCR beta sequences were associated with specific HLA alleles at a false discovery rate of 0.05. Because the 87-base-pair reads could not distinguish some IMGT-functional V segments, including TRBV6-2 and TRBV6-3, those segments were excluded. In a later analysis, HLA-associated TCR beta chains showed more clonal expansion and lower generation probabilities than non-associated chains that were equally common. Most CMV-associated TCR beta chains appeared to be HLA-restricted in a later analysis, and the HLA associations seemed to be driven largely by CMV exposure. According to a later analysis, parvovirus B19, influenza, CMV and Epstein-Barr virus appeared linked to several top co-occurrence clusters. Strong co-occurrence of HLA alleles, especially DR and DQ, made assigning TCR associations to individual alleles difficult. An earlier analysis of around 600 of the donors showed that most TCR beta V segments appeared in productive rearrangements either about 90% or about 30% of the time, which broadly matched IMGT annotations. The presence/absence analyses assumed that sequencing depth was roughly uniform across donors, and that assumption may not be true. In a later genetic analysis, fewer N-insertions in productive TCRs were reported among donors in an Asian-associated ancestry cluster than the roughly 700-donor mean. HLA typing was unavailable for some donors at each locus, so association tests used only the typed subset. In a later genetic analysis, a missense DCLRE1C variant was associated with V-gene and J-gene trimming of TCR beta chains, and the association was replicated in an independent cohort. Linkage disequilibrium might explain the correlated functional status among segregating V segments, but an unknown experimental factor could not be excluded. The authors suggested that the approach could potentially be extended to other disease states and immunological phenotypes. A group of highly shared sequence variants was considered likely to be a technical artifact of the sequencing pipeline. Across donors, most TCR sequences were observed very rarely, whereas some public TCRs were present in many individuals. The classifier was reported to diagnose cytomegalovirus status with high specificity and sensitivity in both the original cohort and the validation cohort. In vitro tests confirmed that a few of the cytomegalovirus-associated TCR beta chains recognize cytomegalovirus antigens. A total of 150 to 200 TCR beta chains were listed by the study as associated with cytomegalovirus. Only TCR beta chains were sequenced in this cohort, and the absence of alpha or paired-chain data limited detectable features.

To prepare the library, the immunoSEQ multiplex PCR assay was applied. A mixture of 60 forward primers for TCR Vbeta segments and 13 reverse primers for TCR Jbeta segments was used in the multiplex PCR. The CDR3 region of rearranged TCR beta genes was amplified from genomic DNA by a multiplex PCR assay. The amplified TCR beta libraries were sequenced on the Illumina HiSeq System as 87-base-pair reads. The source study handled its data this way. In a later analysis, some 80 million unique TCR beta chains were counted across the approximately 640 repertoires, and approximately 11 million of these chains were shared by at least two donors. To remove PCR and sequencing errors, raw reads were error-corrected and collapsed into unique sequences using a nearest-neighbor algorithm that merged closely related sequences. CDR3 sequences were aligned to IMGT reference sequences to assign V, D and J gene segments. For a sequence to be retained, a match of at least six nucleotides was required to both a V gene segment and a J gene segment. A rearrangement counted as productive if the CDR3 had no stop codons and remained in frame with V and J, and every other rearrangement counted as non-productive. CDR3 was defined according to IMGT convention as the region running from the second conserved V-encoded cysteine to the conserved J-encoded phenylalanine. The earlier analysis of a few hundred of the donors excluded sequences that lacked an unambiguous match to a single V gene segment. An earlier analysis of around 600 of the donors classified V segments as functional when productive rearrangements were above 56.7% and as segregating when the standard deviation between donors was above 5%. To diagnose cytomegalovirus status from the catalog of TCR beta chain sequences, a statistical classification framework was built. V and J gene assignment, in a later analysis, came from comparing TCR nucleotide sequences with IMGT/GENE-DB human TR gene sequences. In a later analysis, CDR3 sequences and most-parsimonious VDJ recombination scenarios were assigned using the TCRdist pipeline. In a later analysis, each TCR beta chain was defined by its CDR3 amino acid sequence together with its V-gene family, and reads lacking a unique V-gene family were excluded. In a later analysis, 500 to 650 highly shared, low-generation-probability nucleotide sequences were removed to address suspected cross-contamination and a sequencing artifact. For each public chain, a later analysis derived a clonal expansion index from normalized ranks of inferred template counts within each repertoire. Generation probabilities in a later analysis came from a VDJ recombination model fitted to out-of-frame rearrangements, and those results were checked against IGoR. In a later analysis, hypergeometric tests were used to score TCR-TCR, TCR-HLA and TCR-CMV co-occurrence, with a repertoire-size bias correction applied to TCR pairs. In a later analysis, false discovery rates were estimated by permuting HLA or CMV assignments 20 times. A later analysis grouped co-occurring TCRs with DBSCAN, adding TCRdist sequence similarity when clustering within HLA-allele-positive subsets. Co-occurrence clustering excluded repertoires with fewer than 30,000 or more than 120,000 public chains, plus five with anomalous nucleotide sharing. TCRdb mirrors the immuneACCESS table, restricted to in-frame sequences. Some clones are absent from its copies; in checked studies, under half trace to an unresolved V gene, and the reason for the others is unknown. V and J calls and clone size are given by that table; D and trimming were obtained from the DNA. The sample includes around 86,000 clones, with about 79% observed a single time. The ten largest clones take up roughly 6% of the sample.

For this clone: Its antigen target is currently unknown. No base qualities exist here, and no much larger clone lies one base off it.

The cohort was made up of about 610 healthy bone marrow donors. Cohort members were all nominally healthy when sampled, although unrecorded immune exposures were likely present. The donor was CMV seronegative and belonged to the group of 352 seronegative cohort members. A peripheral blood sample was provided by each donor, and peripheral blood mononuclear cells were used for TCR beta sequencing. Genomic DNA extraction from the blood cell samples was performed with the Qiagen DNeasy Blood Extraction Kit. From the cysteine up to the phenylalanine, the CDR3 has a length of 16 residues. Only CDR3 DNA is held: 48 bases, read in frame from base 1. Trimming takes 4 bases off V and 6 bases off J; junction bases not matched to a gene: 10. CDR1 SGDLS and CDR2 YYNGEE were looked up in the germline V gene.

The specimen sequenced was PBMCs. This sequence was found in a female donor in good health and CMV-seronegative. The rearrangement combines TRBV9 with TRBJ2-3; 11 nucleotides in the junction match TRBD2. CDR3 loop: CASSIDSGGAGDTQYF. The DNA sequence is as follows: TGTGCCAGCAGCATCGATAGCGGGGGGGCAGGGGATACGCAGTATTTT. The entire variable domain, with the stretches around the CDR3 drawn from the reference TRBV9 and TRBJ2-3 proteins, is DSGVTQTPKHLITATGQRVTLRCSPRSGDLSVYWYQQSLDQGLQFLIQYYNGEERAKGNILERFSAQQFPDLHSELNLSSLELGDSALYFCASSIDSGGAGDTQYFGPGTRLTVL.